Included here is one T cell receptor (beta chain) sequence, with context. Losses at the gene ends were 3 bases for V and 5 bases for J; bases not matched to a gene: 5. Germline V gives CDR1 LGHNA, CDR2 YNFKEQ. The CDR3 sequence is 15 residues long. This sample is part of a study of shared clonotypes between healthy human individuals. Positively selected for CCR7, the CD45RO-negative cells used as naive CD8 cells excluded terminally differentiated effector memory CD45RA+ cells. Profiling relied on immunoSEQ multiplex PCR, and the TCRdb table lists in-frame clones only, not all of them. The sample holds 450,000 to 700,000 clones; roughly 95% are singletons and the top ten take 0.085% to 0.11%.

Sequenced input: naive CD8+ T cells sorted from blood. The chain recombines TRBV4-2 with TRBJ2-7; 12 positions agree with TRBD2. This sequence was found in a woman aged 25 to 39 in good health. CDR3 sequence: CASSQTSGSWDEQYF. CDR3 bases: TGTGCCAGCAGCCAGACTAGCGGGAGTTGGGACGAGCAGTACTTC.